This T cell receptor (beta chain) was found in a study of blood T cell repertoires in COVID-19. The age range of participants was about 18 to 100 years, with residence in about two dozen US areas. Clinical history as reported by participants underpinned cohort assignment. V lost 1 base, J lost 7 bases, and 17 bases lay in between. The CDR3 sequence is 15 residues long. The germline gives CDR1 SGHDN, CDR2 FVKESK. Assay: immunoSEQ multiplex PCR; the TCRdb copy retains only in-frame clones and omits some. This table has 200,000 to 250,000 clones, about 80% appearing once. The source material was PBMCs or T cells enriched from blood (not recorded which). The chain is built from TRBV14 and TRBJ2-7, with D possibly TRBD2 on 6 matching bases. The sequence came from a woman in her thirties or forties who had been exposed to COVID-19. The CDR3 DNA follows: TGTGCCAGCAGCCAAGTCTGGGGGGAGAGTGAAGAGCAGTACTTC. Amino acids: CASSQVWGESEEQYF.